This is a list of T cell receptor beta chains from one sample in a study of regulatory T cells in long-lasting Graves disease. Via MiXCR, TCRdb re-called the multiplex PCR reads, giving one row per CDR3 protein. The sample has approximately 470,000 distinct CDR3 sequences; about 20% are singletons. Source: peripheral blood mononuclear cells (PBMCs), taken when the disease was refractory, from a patient treated with antithyroid drugs. Receptor source: a female donor with Graves disease. CDR3s include the opening cysteine and the closing phenylalanine or tryptophan. D genes are given only for firm matches. Some rows have no size entry. The others give once, few or many, or a class for an expanded clone.

TRBV28,TRBJ1-2,TRBD1,many,TGTGCCAGCAGTTTCTACAGGGGGCCCTATGGCTACACCTTC,CASSFYRGPYGYTF
TRBV28,TRBJ2-7,-,many,TGTGCCAGCAGTTCGGGGGTTGGAGCCTACGAGCAGTACTTC,CASSSGVGAYEQYF
TRBV12-3/TRBV12-4,TRBJ2-3,-,few,TGTGCCAGCAGTCAACAGGGTTTGGGAGATACGCAGTATTTT,CASSQQGLGDTQYF
TRBV19,TRBJ1-5,-,few,TGTGCCAGTAGTATAGATCTGGGGGGTCTCAATCAGCCCCAGCATTTT,CASSIDLGGLNQPQHF
TRBV6-5,TRBJ2-5,-,many,TGTGCCAGCAGTTCCGGGACAATATACCAAGAGACCCAGTACTTC,CASSSGTIYQETQYF
TRBV6-2/TRBV6-3,TRBJ2-5,-,few,TGTGCCAGCAGTTACGGGAGTCGGGTGGAGACCCAGTACTTC,CASSYGSRVETQYF
TRBV7-9,TRBJ2-7,TRBD2,many,TGTGCCATCCCAACTAGCGAGAGCTCCTACGAGCAGTACTTC,CAIPTSESSYEQYF
TRBV28,TRBJ1-1,TRBD1,many,TGTGCCTCTACCTCAGGGGGGGCGCTGGGCGGCACTGAAGCTTTCTTT,CASTSGGALGGTEAFF
TRBV7-2,TRBJ2-7,-,many,TGTGCCAGCAGTACGACCAACTCCTACGAGCAGTACTTC,CASSTTNSYEQYF
TRBV10-3,TRBJ1-2,-,-,TGTGCCATCCCGGATGAAGGCGATTATGGCTACACCTTC,CAIPDEGDYGYTF
TRBV29-1,TRBJ2-1,TRBD2,-,TGCAGCGTTGTGACGGGACTAGCGGGAGTTGAGCAGTTCTTC,CSVVTGLAGVEQFF
TRBV2,TRBJ2-7,TRBD2,few,TGTGCCAGCAGCGCCCGGTTACTAGCGGGAGAGCCGGGGCAGTACTTC,CASSARLLAGEPGQYF
TRBV3-1,TRBJ2-1,TRBD2,-,TGTGCCAGCAGCCAAGAGGCTAGCGGGAGATGGGATGAGCAGTTCTTC,CASSQEASGRWDEQFF